Described below is a single T cell receptor (beta chain) sequence and its context. Antigen specificity is unknown. The sample belongs to a study of blood T cells in healthy people across ages. Findings and limits, study-wide: Strong correlation existed between TCR beta diversity and naive T cell percentage.

Then a second PCR, running roughly 7 to 11 cycles, was carried out with a sample-barcoded 5' primer and a J-beta primer mix. One entry per CDR3 protein results from TCRdb running MiXCR on the 5' RACE reads. The table lists about 800,000 distinct CDR3 sequences, around 25% of them singletons. Germline V lookup: CDR1 SEHNR, CDR2 FQNEAQ (reference sequence). The CDR3 totals 15 residues. V lost 1 base, J lost 5 bases, and 11 bases lay in between. Separately, the same data were catalogued under a study of T cells of mothers and their children. Per that paper: Three healthy Caucasian mothers served as donors, and their six children did as well. The search for persistent microchimeric T cell clones detected none.

What was sequenced was blood. The clonotype was recovered from a boy between 10 and 17 years old in good health. The chain recombines TRBV7-9 with TRBJ1-4; possibly TRBD1 for D (5 bases). The CDR3 DNA reads as TGTGCCAGCAGCTTAGTAAGGGGAATAAATGAAAAACTGTTTTTT. It is translated as CASSLVRGINEKLFF.